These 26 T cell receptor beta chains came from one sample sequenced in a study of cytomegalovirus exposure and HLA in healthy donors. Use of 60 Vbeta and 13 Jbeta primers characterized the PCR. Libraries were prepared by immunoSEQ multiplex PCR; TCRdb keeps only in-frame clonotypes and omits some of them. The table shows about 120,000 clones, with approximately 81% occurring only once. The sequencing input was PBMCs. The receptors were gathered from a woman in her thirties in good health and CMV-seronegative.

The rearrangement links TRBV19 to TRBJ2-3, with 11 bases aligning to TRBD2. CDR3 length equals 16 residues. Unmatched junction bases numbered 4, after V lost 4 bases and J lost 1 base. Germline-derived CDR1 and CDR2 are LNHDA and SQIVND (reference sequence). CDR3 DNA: TGTGCCAGTAGTACCATACTAGCGGGAGGCACAGATACGCAGTATTTT. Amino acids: CASSTILAGGTDTQYF.

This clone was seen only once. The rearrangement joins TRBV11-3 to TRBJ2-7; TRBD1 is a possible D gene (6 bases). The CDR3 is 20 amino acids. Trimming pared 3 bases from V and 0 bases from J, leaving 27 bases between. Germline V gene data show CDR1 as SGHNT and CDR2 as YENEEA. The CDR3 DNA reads TGTGCCAGCAGCTTCGGTCTTAAGGACAGCAAAAAAAACCCCTCCTACGAGCAGTACTTC. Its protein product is CASSFGLKDSKKNPSYEQYF.

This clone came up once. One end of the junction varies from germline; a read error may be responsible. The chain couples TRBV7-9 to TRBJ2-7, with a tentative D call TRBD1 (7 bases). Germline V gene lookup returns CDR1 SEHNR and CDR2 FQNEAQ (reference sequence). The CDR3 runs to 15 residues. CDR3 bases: TGTTCCAGCAGCGGGCCGGGACAGAGCTCCTACGAGCAGTACTTC. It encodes CSSSGPGQSSYEQYF.

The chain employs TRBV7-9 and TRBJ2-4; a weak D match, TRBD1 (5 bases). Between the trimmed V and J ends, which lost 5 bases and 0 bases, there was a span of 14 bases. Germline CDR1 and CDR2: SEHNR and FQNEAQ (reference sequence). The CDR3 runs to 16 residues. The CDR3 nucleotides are TGTGCCAGCAGCCCAACGCAGGGTGCAGCCAAAAACATTCAGTACTTC. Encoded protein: CASSPTQGAAKNIQYF.

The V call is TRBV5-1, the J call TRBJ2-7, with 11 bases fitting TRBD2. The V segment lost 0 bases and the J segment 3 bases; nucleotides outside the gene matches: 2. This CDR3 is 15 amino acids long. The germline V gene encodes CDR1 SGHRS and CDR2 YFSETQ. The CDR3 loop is CASSLETSGVYEQYF. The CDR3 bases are TGCGCCAGCAGCTTGGAGACTAGCGGGGTCTACGAGCAGTACTTC.

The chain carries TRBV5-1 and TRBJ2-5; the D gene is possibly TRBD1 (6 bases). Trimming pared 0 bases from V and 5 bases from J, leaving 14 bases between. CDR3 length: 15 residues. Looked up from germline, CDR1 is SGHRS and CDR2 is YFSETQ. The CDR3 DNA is TGCGCCAGCAGCTTGGGCTCAGGGGCGCAGGAGACCCAGTACTTC. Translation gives CASSLGSGAQETQYF.

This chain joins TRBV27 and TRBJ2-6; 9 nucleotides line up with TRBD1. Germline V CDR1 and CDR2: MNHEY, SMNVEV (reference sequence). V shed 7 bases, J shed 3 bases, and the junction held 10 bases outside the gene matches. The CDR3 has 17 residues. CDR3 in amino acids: CASTKDRGVNGANVLTF. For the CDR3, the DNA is TGTGCCAGCACAAAGGACAGGGGAGTTAATGGGGCCAACGTCCTGACTTTC.

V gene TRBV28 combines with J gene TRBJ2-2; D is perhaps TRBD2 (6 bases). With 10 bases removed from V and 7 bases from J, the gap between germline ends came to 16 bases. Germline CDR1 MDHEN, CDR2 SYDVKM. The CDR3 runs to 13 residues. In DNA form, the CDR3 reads TGTGCCACCCAATACCCCGGGGGCGGGGAGCTGTTTTTT. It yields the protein CATQYPGGGELFF.

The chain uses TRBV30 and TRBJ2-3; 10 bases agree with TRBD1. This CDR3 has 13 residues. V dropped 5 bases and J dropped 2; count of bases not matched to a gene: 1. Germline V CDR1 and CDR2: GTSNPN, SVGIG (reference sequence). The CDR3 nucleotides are TGTGCCTGGGGGACAGGGGTCACAGATACGCAGTATTTT. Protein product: CAWGTGVTDTQYF.

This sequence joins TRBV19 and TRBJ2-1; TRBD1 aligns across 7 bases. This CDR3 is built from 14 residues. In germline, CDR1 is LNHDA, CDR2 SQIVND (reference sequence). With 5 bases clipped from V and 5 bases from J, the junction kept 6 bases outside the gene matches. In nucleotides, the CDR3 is TGTGCCAGTAGTCCCCGAGGACAGGACAATGAGCAGTTCTTC. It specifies CASSPRGQDNEQFF.

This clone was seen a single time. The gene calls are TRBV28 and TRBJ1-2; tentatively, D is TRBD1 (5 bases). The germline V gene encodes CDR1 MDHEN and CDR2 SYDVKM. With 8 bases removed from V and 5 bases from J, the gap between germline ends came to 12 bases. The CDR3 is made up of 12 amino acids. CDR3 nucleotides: TGTGCCAGCGGATCACAGGCTTATGGCTACACCTTC. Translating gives CASGSQAYGYTF.

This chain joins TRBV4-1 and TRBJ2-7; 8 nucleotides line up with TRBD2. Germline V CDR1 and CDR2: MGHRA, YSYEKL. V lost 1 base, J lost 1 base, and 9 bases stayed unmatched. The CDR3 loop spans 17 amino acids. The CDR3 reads CASSQAPLAAISYEQYF. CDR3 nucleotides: TGCGCCAGCAGCCAAGCCCCACTAGCGGCCATTTCCTACGAGCAGTACTTC.

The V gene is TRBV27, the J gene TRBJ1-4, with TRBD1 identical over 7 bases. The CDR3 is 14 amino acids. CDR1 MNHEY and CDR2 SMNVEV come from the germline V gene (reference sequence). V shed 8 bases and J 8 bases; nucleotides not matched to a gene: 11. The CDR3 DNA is TGTGCCAGCGGGACCCGGGACAGAAGAGAAAAACTGTTTTTT. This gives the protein CASGTRDRREKLFF.

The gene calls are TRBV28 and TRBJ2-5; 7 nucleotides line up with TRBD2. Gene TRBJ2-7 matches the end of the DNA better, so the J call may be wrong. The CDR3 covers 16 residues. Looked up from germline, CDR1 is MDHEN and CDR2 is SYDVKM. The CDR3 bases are TGTGCCAGCAGTTCGACTTGGGGGTCCGGGACTAACGAGCAGTACTTC. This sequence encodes CASSSTWGSGTNEQYF.

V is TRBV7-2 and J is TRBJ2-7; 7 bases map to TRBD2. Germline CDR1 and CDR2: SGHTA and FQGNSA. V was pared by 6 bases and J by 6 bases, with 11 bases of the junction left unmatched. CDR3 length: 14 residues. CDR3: CASRLRGEGAEQYF. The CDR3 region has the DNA TGTGCCAGCAGATTAAGAGGGGAGGGCGCCGAGCAGTACTTC.

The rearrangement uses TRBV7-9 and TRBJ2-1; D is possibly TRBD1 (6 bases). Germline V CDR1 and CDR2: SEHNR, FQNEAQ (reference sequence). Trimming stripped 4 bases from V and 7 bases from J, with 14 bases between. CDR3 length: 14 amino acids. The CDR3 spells CASSSWTAPNEQFF. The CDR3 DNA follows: TGTGCCAGCAGCTCTTGGACAGCTCCAAATGAGCAGTTCTTC.

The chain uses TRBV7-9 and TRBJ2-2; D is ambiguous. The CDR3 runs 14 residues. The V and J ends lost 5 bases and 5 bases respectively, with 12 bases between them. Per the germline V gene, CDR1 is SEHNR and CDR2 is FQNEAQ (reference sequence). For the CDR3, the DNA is TGTGCCAGCAGCCCAGATATGGCTACCGGGGAGCTGTTTTTT. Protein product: CASSPDMATGELFF.

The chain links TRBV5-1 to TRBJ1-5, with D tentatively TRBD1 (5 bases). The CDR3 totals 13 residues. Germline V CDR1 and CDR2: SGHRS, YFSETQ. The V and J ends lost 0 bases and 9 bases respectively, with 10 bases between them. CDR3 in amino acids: CASSLEGSRPQHF. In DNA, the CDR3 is TGCGCCAGCAGCTTGGAGGGGTCTCGGCCCCAGCATTTT.

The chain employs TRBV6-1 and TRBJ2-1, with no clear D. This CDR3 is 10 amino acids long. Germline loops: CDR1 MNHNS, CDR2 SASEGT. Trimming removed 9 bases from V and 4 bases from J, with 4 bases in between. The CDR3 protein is CASQYNEQFF. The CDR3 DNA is TGTGCCAGTCAGTACAATGAGCAGTTCTTC.

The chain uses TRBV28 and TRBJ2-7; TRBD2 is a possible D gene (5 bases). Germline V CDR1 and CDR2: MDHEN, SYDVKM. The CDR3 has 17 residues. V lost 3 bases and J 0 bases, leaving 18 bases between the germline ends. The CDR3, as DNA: TGTGCCAGCAGTTTGTCATGGGTAGCGTCGAGCTCCTACGAGCAGTACTTC. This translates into CASSLSWVASSSYEQYF. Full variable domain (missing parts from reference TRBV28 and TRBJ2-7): DVKVTQSSRYLVKRTGEKVFLECVQDMDHENMFWYRQDPGLGLRLIYFSYDVKMKEKGDIPEGYSVSREKKERFSLILESASTNQTSMYLCASSLSWVASSSYEQYFGPGTRLTVT.

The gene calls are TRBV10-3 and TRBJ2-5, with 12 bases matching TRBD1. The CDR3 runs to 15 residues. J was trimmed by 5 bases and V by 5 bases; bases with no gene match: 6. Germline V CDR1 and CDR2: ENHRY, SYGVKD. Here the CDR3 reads CAISPGQGAGETQYF. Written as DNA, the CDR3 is TGTGCCATCAGTCCGGGACAGGGGGCTGGGGAGACCCAGTACTTC.

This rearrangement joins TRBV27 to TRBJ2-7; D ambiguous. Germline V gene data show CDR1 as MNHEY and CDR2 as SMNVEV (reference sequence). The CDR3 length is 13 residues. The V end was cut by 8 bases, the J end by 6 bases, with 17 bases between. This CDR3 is CASSPRALSEQYF. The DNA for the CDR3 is TGTGCCAGCTCTCCACGTGCGCTCTCCGAGCAGTACTTC.

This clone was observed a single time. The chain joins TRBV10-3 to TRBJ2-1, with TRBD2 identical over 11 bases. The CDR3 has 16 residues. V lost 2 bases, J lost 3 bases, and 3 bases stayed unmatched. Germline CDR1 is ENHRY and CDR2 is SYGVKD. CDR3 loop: CAISEPGTSGYNEQFF. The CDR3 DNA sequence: TGTGCCATCAGTGAGCCCGGGACTAGCGGCTACAATGAGCAGTTCTTC.

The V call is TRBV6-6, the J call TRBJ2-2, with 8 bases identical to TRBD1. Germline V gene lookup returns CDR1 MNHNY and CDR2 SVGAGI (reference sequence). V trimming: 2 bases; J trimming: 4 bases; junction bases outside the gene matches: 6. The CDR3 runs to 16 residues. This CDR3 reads CASSYKQGVGTGELFF. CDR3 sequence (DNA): TGTGCCAGCAGTTACAAACAGGGGGTTGGCACCGGGGAGCTGTTTTTT.

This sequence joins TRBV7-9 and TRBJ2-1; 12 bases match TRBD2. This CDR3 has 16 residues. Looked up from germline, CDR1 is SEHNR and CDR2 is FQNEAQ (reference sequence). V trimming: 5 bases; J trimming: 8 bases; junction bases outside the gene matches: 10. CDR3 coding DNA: TGTGCCAGCAGCCCGGGACTAGCGGGCCTGTTGTATGAGCAGTTCTTC. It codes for CASSPGLAGLLYEQFF.

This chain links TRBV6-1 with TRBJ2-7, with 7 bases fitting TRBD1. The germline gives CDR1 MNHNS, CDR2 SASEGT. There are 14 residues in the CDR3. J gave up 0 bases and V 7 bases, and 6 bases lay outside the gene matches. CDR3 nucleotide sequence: TGTGCCAGCAAAGAGGGACAGCACTCCTACGAGCAGTACTTC. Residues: CASKEGQHSYEQYF.